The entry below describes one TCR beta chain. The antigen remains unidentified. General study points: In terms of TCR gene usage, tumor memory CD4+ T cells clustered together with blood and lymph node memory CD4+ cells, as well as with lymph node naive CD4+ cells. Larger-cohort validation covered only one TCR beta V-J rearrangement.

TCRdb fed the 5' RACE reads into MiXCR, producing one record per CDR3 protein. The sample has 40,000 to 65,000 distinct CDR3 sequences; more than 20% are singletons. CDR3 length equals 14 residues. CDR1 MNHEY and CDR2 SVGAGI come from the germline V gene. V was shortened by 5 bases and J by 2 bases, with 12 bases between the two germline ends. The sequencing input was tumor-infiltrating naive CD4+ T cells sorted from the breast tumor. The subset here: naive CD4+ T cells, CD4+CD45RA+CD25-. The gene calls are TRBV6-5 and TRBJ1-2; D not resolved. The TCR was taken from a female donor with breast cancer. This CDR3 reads CASSDPTTNYGYTF. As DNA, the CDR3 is TGTGCCAGCAGTGATCCTACAACCAACTATGGCTACACCTTC.